A selection of T cell receptor beta chains follows, all from one sample in a study of blood T cell repertoires in COVID-19. Clones were sequenced by immunoSEQ multiplex PCR, and TCRdb holds only the in-frame ones, with some missing. The table has hundreds of thousands of clones, roughly 91% seen once. Sequencing was done on a sample of peripheral blood. The source of these receptors is a woman in her thirties with acute or convalescent COVID-19. Each CDR3 is given with its conserved first and last residue. The D gene is left open where the match is weak. Size tells how often a clone was seen (once, few, many) or the class of an expanded clone, and some rows leave it out.

V	D	J	size	CDR3	DNA
TRBV30	-	TRBJ1-6	-	CAWSVRVVGSPLHF	TGTGCCTGGAGTGTACGGGTTGTCGGTTCACCCCTCCACTTT
TRBV12-5	-	TRBJ2-2	once	CASGSRRLDSNTGELFF	TGTGCTAGTGGTTCTCGCCGACTAGACTCGAACACCGGGGAGCTGTTTTTT
TRBV11-2	TRBD1	TRBJ2-7	-	CASSIDRVRDEQYF	TGTGCCAGCAGTATCGACAGGGTAAGGGACGAGCAGTACTTC
TRBV4-2	-	TRBJ2-7	-	CASSQEVGDSYEQYF	TGTGCCAGCAGCCAAGAAGTAGGGGACTCCTACGAGCAGTACTTC
TRBV12-5	-	TRBJ2-1	-	CASGLADSEQFF	TGTGCTAGTGGTTTGGCGGACAGTGAGCAGTTCTTC
TRBV27	-	TRBJ2-7	-	CASSLGGPYEQYF	TGTGCCAGCAGTTTAGGGGGCCCGTACGAGCAGTACTTC
TRBV4-1	TRBD2	TRBJ2-3	-	CASSETGLAGFTDTQYF	TGCGCCAGCAGCGAAACGGGACTAGCGGGTTTCACAGATACGCAGTATTTT
TRBV7-9	-	TRBJ2-7	once	CASSPRASYEQYF	TGTGCCAGCAGCCCGCGGGCTTCCTACGAGCAGTACTTC
TRBV6-4	TRBD1	TRBJ1-5	once	CASSEPSRQGDQPQHF	TGTGCCAGCAGTGAGCCATCGAGACAGGGTGATCAGCCCCAGCATTTT
TRBV7-9	TRBD2	TRBJ2-7	-	CASSRGEAYEQYF	TGTGCCAGCAGCCGGGGGGAGGCCTACGAGCAGTACTTC
TRBV25-1	-	TRBJ2-7	-	CASSARDIYEQYF	TGTGCCAGCAGTGCAAGGGACATTTACGAGCAGTACTTC
TRBV5-4	TRBD2	TRBJ2-2	-	CASRLAGGPTGELFF	TGTGCCAGCAGACTAGCGGGGGGGCCGACCGGGGAGCTGTTTTTT
TRBV24-1	-	TRBJ1-4	-	CATADQGSEKLFF	TGTGCCACGGCGGACCAGGGGAGCGAAAAACTGTTTTTT
TRBV9	-	TRBJ2-5	-	CASSTETDFETQYF	TGTGCCAGCAGCACCGAGACAGACTTCGAGACCCAGTACTTC
TRBV7-8	TRBD2	TRBJ2-3	-	CASSPNPGLAESTDTQYF	TGTGCCAGCAGCCCGAACCCCGGACTAGCGGAAAGCACAGATACGCAGTATTTT
TRBV11-2	TRBD2	TRBJ2-1	-	CASSLDNRLAGGLVHEQFF	TGTGCCAGCAGCTTAGATAATAGGCTAGCGGGGGGGCTGGTACATGAGCAGTTCTTC
TRBV7-9	TRBD1	TRBJ1-2	-	CASSLNQGANGYTF	TGTGCCAGCAGCTTAAATCAGGGGGCAAATGGCTACACCTTC
TRBV4-1	TRBD2	TRBJ2-1	-	CASSQDIRGLASLNEQFF	TGCGCCAGCAGCCAAGATATTCGGGGACTAGCGAGTTTAAATGAGCAGTTCTTC
TRBV2	-	TRBJ1-2	once	CASSDGQGYGYTF	TGTGCCAGCAGTGATGGGCAGGGGTATGGCTACACCTTC
TRBV5-8	TRBD1	TRBJ1-5	-	CASSRDSRQPQHF	TGTGCCAGCAGCCGGGACAGTCGGCAGCCCCAGCATTTT
TRBV24-1	TRBD1	TRBJ2-1	-	CATRGQGRLFF	TGTGCCACCAGGGGACAGGGGCGTCTGTTCTTC
TRBV5-6	-	TRBJ1-1	-	CASRPGLGLNTEAFF	TGTGCCAGCAGACCAGGATTGGGGCTGAACACTGAAGCTTTCTTT
TRBV6-5	-	TRBJ2-4	-	CASSNKNIQYF	TGTGCCAGCAGCAATAAAAACATTCAGTACTTC
TRBV9	-	TRBJ2-3	-	CASSVTGLTDTQYF	TGTGCCAGCAGCGTGACGGGACTCACAGATACGCAGTATTTT
TRBV27	TRBD1	TRBJ1-5	-	CASRRTGADNQPQHF	TGTGCCAGCAGGCGGACAGGGGCCGACAATCAGCCCCAGCATTTT
TRBV3-1/TRBV3-2	TRBD1	TRBJ2-2	-	CATQPAGTGEIQNTGELFF	TGTGCCACTCAACCCGCCGGGACAGGCGAAATACAGAACACCGGGGAGCTGTTTTTT
TRBV7-9	TRBD2	TRBJ2-1	-	CASSPVAGGSYNEQFF	TGTGCCAGCAGCCCGGTAGCGGGAGGGTCCTACAATGAGCAGTTCTTC
TRBV19	-	TRBJ1-5	-	CASSMAPSWNQPQHF	TGTGCCAGTAGTATGGCCCCTTCGTGGAATCAGCCCCAGCATTTT
TRBV10-3	-	TRBJ2-2	-	CAISETGRDTGELFF	TGTGCCATCAGTGAGACGGGCAGGGACACCGGGGAGCTGTTTTTT
TRBV11-2	-	TRBJ2-7	-	CASSLGRGLSYEQYF	TGTGCCAGCAGCTTAGGGCGGGGGCTGTCCTACGAGCAGTACTTC
TRBV5-6	TRBD2	TRBJ2-3	-	CASSSLAGGNTDTQYF	TGTGCCAGCAGCTCACTAGCGGGGGGGAACACAGATACGCAGTATTTT
TRBV5-8	-	TRBJ1-1	-	CASSPPRGGRTEAFF	TGTGCCAGCAGCCCTCCCCGGGGGGGTCGTACTGAAGCTTTCTTT
TRBV2	TRBD1	TRBJ1-5	few	CASSDTGQGNQPQHF	TGTGCCAGCAGTGACACCGGACAGGGTAATCAGCCCCAGCATTTT
TRBV6-1	TRBD1	TRBJ2-7	-	CASSERGLSSYEQYF	TGTGCCAGCAGTGAGAGGGGGCTGAGCTCCTACGAGCAGTACTTC
TRBV28	-	TRBJ2-5	-	CASSLGGAGETQYF	TGTGCCAGCAGTTTGGGGGGGGCCGGAGAGACCCAGTACTTC
TRBV19	TRBD2	TRBJ2-3	-	CASSLSGGASDTQYF	TGTGCCAGTAGTCTAAGCGGGGGGGCCTCAGATACGCAGTATTTT
TRBV11-2	-	TRBJ2-7	-	CASSHYEQYF	TGTGCCAGCAGTCACTACGAGCAGTACTTC
TRBV7-3	TRBD1	TRBJ2-5	-	CASSSGQGETQYF	TGTGCCAGCAGCTCCGGACAGGGAGAGACCCAGTACTTC
TRBV7-2	TRBD1	TRBJ1-1	-	CASSGGTGSTEAFF	TGTGCCAGCAGCGGGGGGACAGGATCTACTGAAGCTTTCTTT
TRBV7-6	-	TRBJ2-2	-	CASSSSLRTARGELFF	TGTGCCAGCAGCTCCAGTCTTAGGACAGCTCGCGGGGAGCTGTTTTTT
TRBV7-3	-	TRBJ2-1	few	CASSRTSLDEQFF	TGTGCCAGCAGCCGAACTAGCTTGGATGAGCAGTTCTTC
TRBV12-3/TRBV12-4	-	TRBJ2-1	-	CASSLWPTNEQFF	TGTGCCAGCAGTTTATGGCCCACCAATGAGCAGTTCTTC
TRBV19	TRBD2	TRBJ2-7	-	CASAYRTSGGGRGPYEQYF	TGTGCCAGTGCCTACAGGACTAGCGGGGGGGGCAGGGGCCCCTACGAGCAGTACTTC
TRBV7-9	TRBD1	TRBJ2-2	-	CASIPPGQGRTGELFF	TGTGCCAGCATCCCTCCGGGACAGGGACGCACCGGGGAGCTGTTTTTT
TRBV27	-	TRBJ2-5	-	CASRRGQTVGETQYF	TGTGCCAGCAGGCGGGGACAGACGGTAGGGGAGACCCAGTACTTC
TRBV28	TRBD1	TRBJ2-1	-	CASSRPGTGGYNEQFF	TGTGCCAGCAGTCGCCCCGGGACAGGAGGGTACAATGAGCAGTTCTTC
TRBV3-1/TRBV3-2	-	TRBJ1-2	once	CASSQIEEPGYTF	TGTGCCAGCAGCCAAATAGAAGAGCCTGGCTACACCTTC
TRBV5-4	TRBD2	TRBJ2-3	-	CASSSGTSGGLHTQYF	TGTGCCAGCAGCTCGGGGACTAGCGGGGGGCTACATACGCAGTATTTT
TRBV28	-	TRBJ1-5	-	CASSFLHRQLNQPQHF	TGTGCCAGCAGTTTTTTACATCGACAGCTGAATCAGCCCCAGCATTTT
TRBV5-1	-	TRBJ2-7	-	CASSFRLNSYEQYF	TGCGCCAGCAGCTTCAGACTTAACTCCTACGAGCAGTACTTC
TRBV7-9	TRBD1	TRBJ2-1	-	CASSGTGGRGGSYNEQFF	TGTGCCAGCAGTGGGACAGGGGGCAGGGGAGGCTCCTACAATGAGCAGTTCTTC
TRBV6-4	TRBD1	TRBJ2-1	-	CANPGQGKDEQFF	TGTGCCAACCCGGGACAGGGAAAAGATGAGCAGTTCTTC
TRBV6-5	-	TRBJ1-5	once	CASRDSFANQPQHF	TGTGCCAGCAGGGACAGTTTTGCGAATCAGCCCCAGCATTTT
TRBV5-1	TRBD1	TRBJ2-1	-	CASTSLGGFINEQFF	TGCGCCAGCACAAGTCTAGGGGGCTTCATCAATGAGCAGTTCTTC
TRBV5-5	TRBD1	TRBJ2-6	-	CASSLYTGTGSPGANVLTF	TGTGCCAGCAGCTTATATACCGGGACAGGGTCCCCTGGGGCCAACGTCCTGACTTTC